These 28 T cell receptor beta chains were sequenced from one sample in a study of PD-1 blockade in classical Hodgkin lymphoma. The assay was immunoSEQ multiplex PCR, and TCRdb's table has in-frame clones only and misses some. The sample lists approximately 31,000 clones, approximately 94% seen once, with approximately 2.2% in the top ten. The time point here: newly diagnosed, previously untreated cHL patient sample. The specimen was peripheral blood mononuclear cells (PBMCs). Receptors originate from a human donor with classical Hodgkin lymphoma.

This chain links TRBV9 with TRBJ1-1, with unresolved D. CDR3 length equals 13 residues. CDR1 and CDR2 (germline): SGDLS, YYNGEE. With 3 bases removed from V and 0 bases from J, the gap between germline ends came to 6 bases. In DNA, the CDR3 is TGTGCCAGCAGCGGCGCCTTGAACACTGAAGCTTTCTTT. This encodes CASSGALNTEAFF.

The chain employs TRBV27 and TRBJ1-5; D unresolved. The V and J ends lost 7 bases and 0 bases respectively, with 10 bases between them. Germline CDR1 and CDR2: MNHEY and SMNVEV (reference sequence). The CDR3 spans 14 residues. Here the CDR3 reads CASKSGFSNQPQHF. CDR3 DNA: TGTGCCAGCAAATCGGGATTTAGCAATCAGCCCCAGCATTTT.

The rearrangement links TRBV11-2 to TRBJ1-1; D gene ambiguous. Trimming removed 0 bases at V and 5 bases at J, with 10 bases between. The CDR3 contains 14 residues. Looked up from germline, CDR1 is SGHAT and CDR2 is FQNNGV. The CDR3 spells CASSLEPGRTEAFF. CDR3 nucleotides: TGTGCCAGCAGCTTAGAACCGGGGAGGACTGAAGCTTTCTTT. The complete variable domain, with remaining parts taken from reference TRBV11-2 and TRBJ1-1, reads EAGVAQSPRYKIIEKRQSVAFWCNPISGHATLYWYQQILGQGPKLLIQFQNNGVVDDSQLPKDRFSAERLKGVDSTLKIQPAKLEDSAVYLCASSLEPGRTEAFFGQGTRLTVV.

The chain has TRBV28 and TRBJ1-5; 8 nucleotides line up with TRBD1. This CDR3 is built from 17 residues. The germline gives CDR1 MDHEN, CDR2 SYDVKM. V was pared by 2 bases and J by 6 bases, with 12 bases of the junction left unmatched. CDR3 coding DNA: TGTGCCAGCAGTTTAAGGGACAGGCTAACAACGGGTCAGCCCCAGCATTTT. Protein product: CASSLRDRLTTGQPQHF.

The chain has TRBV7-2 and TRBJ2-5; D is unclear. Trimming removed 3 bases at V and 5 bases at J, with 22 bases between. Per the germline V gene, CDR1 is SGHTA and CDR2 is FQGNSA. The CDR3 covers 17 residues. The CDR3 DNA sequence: TGTGCCAGCAGCTTGTGCCCTCCCTCCTACTCGCGGGAGACCCAGTACTTC. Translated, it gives CASSLCPPSYSRETQYF.

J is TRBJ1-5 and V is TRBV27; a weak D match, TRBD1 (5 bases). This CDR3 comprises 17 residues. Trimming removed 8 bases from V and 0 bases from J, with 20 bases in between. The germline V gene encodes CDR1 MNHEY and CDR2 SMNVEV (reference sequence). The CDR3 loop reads CASFPPGPIYSNQPQHF. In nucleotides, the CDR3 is TGTGCCAGCTTTCCTCCGGGACCTATCTATAGCAATCAGCCCCAGCATTTT.

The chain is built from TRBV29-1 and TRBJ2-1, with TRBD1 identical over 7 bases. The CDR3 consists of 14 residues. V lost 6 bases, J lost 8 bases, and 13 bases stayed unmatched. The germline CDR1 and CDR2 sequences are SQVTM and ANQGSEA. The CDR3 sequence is CSVRQGRTFYEQFF. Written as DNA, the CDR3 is TGCAGCGTGCGACAGGGCCGCACCTTCTATGAGCAGTTCTTC.

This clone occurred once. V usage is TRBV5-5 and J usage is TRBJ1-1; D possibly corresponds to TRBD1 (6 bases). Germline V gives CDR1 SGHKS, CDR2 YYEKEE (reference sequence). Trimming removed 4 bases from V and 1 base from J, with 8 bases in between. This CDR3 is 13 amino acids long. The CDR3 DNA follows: TGTGCCAGCAGCCGGGGACAGAACACTGAAGCTTTCTTT. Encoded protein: CASSRGQNTEAFF.

CDR3 region: CASSYSSGAYEQYF. The CDR3 nucleotides are TGTGCCAGCAGCTACTCTAGCGGGGCCTACGAGCAGTACTTC. This sequence joins TRBV13 and TRBJ2-7; 9 nucleotides agree with TRBD2. Per the germline V gene, CDR1 is PRHDT and CDR2 is FYEKMQ (reference sequence). Trimming at V came to 4 bases and at J to 2 bases, leaving 3 bases not matched to a gene. The CDR3 loop spans 14 amino acids.

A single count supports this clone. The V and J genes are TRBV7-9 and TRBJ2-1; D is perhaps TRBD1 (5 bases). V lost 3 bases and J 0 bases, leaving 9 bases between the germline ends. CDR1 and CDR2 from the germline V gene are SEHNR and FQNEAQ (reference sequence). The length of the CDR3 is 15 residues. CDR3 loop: CASSLTDSSYNEQFF. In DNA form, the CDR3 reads TGTGCCAGCAGCTTGACAGATAGCTCCTACAATGAGCAGTTCTTC.

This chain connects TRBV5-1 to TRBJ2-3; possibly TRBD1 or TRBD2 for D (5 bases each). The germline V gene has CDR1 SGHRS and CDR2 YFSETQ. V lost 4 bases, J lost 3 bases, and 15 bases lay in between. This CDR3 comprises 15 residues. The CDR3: CASSPWDLKTDTQYF. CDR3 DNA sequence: TGCGCCAGCAGCCCCTGGGACCTTAAAACAGATACGCAGTATTTT. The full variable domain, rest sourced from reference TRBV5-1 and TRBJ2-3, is KAGVTQTPRYLIKTRGQQVTLSCSPISGHRSVSWYQQTPGQGLQFLFEYFSETQRNKGNFPGRFSGRQFSNSRSEMNVSTLELGDSALYLCASSPWDLKTDTQYFGPGTRLTVL.

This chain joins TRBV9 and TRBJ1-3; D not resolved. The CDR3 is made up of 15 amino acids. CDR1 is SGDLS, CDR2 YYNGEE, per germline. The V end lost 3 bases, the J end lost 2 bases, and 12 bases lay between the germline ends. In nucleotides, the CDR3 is TGTGCCAGCAGCGCTCTACCCTACACTGGAAACACCATATATTTT. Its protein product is CASSALPYTGNTIYF.

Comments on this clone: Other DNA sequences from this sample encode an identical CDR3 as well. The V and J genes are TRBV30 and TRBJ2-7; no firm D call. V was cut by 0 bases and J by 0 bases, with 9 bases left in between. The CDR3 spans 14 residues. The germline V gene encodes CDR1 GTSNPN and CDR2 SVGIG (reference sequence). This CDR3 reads CAWSVGGLSYEQYF. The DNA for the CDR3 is TGTGCCTGGAGTGTGGGCGGCCTCTCCTACGAGCAGTACTTC.

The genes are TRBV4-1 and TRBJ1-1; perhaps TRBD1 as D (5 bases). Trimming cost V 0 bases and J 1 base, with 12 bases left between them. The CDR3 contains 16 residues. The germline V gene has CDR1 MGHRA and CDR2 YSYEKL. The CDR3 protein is CASSQEEGRKNTEAFF. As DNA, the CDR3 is TGCGCCAGCAGCCAAGAAGAGGGACGTAAGAACACTGAAGCTTTCTTT.

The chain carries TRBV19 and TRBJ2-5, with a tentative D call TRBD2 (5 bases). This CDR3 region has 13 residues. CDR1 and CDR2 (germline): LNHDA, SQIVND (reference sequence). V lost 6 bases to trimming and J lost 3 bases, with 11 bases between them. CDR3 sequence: CASSLDSEETQYF. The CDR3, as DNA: TGTGCCAGTAGCCTGGACTCAGAAGAGACCCAGTACTTC. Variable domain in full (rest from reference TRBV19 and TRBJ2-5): DGGITQSPKYLFRKEGQNVTLSCEQNLNHDAMYWYRQDPGQGLRLIYYSQIVNDFQKGDIAEGYSVSREKKESFPLTVTSAQKNPTAFYLCASSLDSEETQYFGPGTRLLVL.

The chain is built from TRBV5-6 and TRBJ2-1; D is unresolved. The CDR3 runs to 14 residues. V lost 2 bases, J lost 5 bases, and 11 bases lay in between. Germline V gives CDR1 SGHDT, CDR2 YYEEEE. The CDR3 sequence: CASSLPWANNEQFF. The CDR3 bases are TGTGCCAGCAGCTTACCTTGGGCCAACAATGAGCAGTTCTTC.

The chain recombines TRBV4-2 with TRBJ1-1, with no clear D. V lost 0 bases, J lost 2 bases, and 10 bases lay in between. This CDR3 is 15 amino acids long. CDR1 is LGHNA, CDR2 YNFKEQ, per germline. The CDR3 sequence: CASSQDQEGNTEAFF. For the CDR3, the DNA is TGTGCCAGCAGCCAAGATCAAGAAGGCAACACTGAAGCTTTCTTT.

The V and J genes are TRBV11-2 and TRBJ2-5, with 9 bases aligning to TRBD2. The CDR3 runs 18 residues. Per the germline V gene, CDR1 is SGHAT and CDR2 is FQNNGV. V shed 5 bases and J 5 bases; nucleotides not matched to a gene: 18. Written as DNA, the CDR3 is TGTGCCAGCAGCCCCCCTTTGTCGGAAGGACTAGCGATTGAGACCCAGTACTTC. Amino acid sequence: CASSPPLSEGLAIETQYF.

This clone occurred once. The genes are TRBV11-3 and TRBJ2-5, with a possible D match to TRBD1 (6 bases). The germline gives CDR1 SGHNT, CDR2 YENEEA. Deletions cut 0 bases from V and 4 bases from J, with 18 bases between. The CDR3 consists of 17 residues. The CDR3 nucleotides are TGTGCCAGCAGCTTAGATTATCAGGGGCCAGGGCTAGAGACCCAGTACTTC. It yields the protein CASSLDYQGPGLETQYF.

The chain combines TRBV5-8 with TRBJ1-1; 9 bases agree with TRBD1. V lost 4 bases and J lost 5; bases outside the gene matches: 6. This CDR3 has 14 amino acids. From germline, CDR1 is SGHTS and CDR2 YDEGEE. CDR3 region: CASSVTGGYTEAFF. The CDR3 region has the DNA TGTGCCAGCAGCGTCACAGGGGGCTATACTGAAGCTTTCTTT.

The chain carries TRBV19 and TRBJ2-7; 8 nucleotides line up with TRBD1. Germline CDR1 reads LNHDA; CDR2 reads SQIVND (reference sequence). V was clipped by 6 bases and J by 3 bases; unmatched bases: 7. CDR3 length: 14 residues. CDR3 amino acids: CASSSGTGIYEQYF. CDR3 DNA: TGTGCCAGTAGCTCAGGGACAGGAATCTACGAGCAGTACTTC. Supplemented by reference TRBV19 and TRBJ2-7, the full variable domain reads DGGITQSPKYLFRKEGQNVTLSCEQNLNHDAMYWYRQDPGQGLRLIYYSQIVNDFQKGDIAEGYSVSREKKESFPLTVTSAQKNPTAFYLCASSSGTGIYEQYFGPGTRLTVT.

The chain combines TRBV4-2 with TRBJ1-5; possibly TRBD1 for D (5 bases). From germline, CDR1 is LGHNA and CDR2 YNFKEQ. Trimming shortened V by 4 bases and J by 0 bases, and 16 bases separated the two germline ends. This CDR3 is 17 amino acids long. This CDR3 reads CASSLDDSVYSNQPQHF. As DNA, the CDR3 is TGTGCCAGCAGCCTAGACGACAGCGTTTATAGCAATCAGCCCCAGCATTTT.

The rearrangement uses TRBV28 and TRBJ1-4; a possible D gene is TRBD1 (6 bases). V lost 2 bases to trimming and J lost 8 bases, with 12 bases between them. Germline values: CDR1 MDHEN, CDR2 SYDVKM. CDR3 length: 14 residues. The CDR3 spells CASSLGGHSEKLFF. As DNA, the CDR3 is TGTGCCAGCAGTTTAGGGGGACATTCAGAAAAACTGTTTTTT.

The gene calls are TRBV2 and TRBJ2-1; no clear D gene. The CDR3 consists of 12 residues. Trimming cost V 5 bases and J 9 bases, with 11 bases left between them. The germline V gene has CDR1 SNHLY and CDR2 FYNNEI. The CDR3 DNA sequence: TGTGCCAGCAGTATAGAGGTGACTGAGCAGTTCTTC. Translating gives CASSIEVTEQFF.

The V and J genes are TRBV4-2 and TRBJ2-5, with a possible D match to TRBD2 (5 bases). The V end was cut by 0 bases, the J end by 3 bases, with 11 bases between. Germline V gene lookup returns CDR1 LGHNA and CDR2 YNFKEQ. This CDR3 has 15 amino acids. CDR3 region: CASSQERGLEETQYF. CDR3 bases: TGTGCCAGCAGCCAAGAAAGAGGGCTTGAAGAGACCCAGTACTTC.

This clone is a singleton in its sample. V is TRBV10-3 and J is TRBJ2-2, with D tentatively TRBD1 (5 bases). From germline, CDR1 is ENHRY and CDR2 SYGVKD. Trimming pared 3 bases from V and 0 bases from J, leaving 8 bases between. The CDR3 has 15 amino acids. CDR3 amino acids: CAISDLTANTGELFF. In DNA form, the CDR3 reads TGTGCCATCAGTGACCTGACAGCGAACACCGGGGAGCTGTTTTTT.

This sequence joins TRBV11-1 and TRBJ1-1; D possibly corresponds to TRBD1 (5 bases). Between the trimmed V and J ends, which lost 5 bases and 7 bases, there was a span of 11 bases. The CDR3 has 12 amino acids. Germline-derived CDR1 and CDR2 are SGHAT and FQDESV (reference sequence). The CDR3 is CASSHRGGEAFF. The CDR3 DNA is TGTGCCAGCAGCCATCGGGGGGGTGAAGCTTTCTTT. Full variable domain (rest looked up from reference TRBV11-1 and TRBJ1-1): EAEVAQSPRYKITEKSQAVAFWCDPISGHATLYWYRQILGQGPELLVQFQDESVVDDSQLPKDRFSAERLKGVDSTLKIQPAELGDSAMYLCASSHRGGEAFFGQGTRLTVV.

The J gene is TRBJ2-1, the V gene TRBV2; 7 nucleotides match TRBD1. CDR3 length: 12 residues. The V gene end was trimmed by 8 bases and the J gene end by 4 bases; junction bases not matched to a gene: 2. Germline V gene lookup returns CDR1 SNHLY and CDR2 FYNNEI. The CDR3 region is CASGTEYNEQFF. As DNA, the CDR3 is TGTGCCAGCGGGACAGAATACAATGAGCAGTTCTTC.